One sample yielded the 20 T cell receptor beta chains listed below, sequenced in a study of T cells in Graves' hyperthyroidism and ophthalmopathy. Amplified TCR beta CDR3 regions came from RNA transcripts. The primer set for the first-round RT-PCR of the TCR CDR3 was HTBI. One entry per CDR3 protein results from TCRdb running MiXCR on the multiplex PCR reads. The sample consists of 350,000 or so distinct CDR3 sequences, roughly 21% of them appearing once. The specimen sequenced was blood. These receptors were collected from a woman aged 45-60 years with Graves' hyperthyroidism.

This clonotype was recorded many times. The rearrangement joins TRBV20-1 to TRBJ2-7; no reliable D call. Germline V gene data show CDR1 as DFQATT and CDR2 as SNEGSKA (reference sequence). V lost 6 bases and J lost 0, with 15 bases in between. This CDR3 has 14 amino acids. Here the CDR3 reads CSARRTSSSYEQYF. The CDR3 DNA sequence: TGCAGTGCCAGACGGACGTCAAGCTCCTACGAGCAGTACTTC.

This clonotype occurred many times. This sequence joins TRBV12-3 or TRBV12-4 and TRBJ1-1, with unresolved D. V was shortened by 3 bases and J by 7 bases, with 9 bases between the two germline ends. The CDR3 has 12 residues. CDR3 sequence: CASSLMQNEAFF. The CDR3 DNA follows: TGTGCCAGCAGTTTGATGCAGAATGAAGCTTTCTTT.

V gene TRBV5-1 combines with J gene TRBJ2-5; D gene ambiguous. Germline V gives CDR1 SGHRS, CDR2 YFSETQ. The CDR3 consists of 13 residues. V was clipped by 1 base and J by 4 bases, with 8 bases between them. The CDR3 reads CASSLRAIETQYF. The CDR3 DNA follows: TGCGCCAGCAGCTTGAGGGCAATAGAGACCCAGTACTTC.

This clonotype was found many times. The rearrangement links TRBV11-2 to TRBJ2-1; D remains unclear. V dropped 2 bases and J dropped 0 bases, with 5 bases sitting between them. The CDR3 is 14 residues long. CDR1 SGHAT and CDR2 FQNNGV come from the germline V gene. The CDR3 sequence is CASSLRDSYNEQFF. CDR3 bases: TGTGCCAGCAGCTTAAGGGACTCCTACAATGAGCAGTTCTTC.

This clonotype was seen only a few times. The J gene is TRBJ2-2, the V gene TRBV2; a possible D gene is TRBD2 (5 bases). Germline-derived CDR1 and CDR2 are SNHLY and FYNNEI. The CDR3 is 15 amino acids. V was clipped by 5 bases and J by 0 bases, with 10 bases between them. The CDR3 spells CASSSQAANTGELFF. DNA for the CDR3: TGTGCCAGCAGTTCACAAGCGGCGAACACCGGGGAGCTGTTTTTT.

This clonotype was observed many times. The V call is TRBV20-1, the J call TRBJ2-7; possibly TRBD1 for D (6 bases). CDR3 length: 16 amino acids. The V gene's germline CDR1 is DFQATT and CDR2 SNEGSKA (reference sequence). V shed 6 bases and J shed 5 bases, with 26 bases lying between them. The CDR3 region has the DNA TGCAGTGCCCCTGGTTGGATATCGACAGGTCGTGACGAGCAGTACTTC. This sequence encodes CSAPGWISTGRDEQYF.

This clonotype was recorded at least ten times. The chain links TRBV28 to TRBJ2-7, with 9 bases fitting TRBD2. The length of the CDR3 is 12 residues. V lost 6 bases and J lost 6; bases outside the gene matches: 3. Germline V gene lookup returns CDR1 MDHEN and CDR2 SYDVKM. The CDR3, as DNA: TGTGCCAGCAGCAATAGCGGGAGCGAGCAGTACTTC. As protein: CASSNSGSEQYF.

Comment on this clonotype: A much larger clone differs by one base, so this may be a read error. The chain joins TRBV29-1 to TRBJ2-7; D is perhaps TRBD1 (5 bases). Germline V gives CDR1 SQVTM, CDR2 ANQGSEA. This CDR3 spans 14 amino acids. The CDR3 loop reads CSATGRLDTYGQYF. The CDR3 DNA reads TGCAGCGCCACCGGGCGGTTGGACACCTACGGGCAGTACTTC.

This clonotype was seen many times. This chain uses TRBV20-1 with TRBJ2-7; no reliable D call. Germline-derived CDR1 and CDR2 are DFQATT and SNEGSKA (reference sequence). V was pared by 3 bases and J by 0 bases, with 15 bases between. CDR3 size: 15 residues. Here the CDR3 DNA reads TGCAGTGCTAGGTCTCGGTTCCCGAGCTCCTACGAGCAGTACTTC. It yields the protein CSARSRFPSSYEQYF.

The chain couples TRBV6-2 or TRBV6-3 to TRBJ1-4; 9 nucleotides match TRBD1. Germline CDR1 MNHEY, CDR2 SVGEGT. The CDR3 is 14 amino acids. V was pared by 6 bases and J by 5 bases, with 4 bases of the junction left unmatched. CDR3 sequence reads: CASRRTGDNEKLFF. The CDR3 DNA sequence: TGTGCCAGCAGAAGGACAGGGGACAATGAAAAACTGTTTTTT.

The rearrangement links TRBV20-1 to TRBJ2-3; D possibly corresponds to TRBD2 (6 bases). The CDR3 is made up of 15 amino acids. Germline values: CDR1 DFQATT, CDR2 SNEGSKA (reference sequence). The V and J ends lost 6 bases and 5 bases respectively, with 21 bases between them. In nucleotides, the CDR3 is TGCAGTGCGCAGGACCGGGGGACTCGGCTAGATACGCAGTATTTT. This translates into CSAQDRGTRLDTQYF.

This clonotype has a count of ten or more. CDR3 residues: CASSNRGEQYF. As DNA, the CDR3 is TGTGCCAGCAGCAACAGGGGCGAGCAGTACTTC. The rearrangement joins TRBV11-3 to TRBJ2-7; 7 positions agree with TRBD1. This CDR3 has 11 residues. With 5 bases clipped from V and 6 bases from J, the junction kept 1 base outside the gene matches. Germline CDR1 SGHNT, CDR2 YENEEA. Based on the CDR3 plus reference TRBV11-3 and TRBJ2-7, the full variable domain is EAGVVQSPRYKIIEKKQPVAFWCNPISGHNTLYWYLQNLGQGPELLIRYENEEAVDDSQLPKDRFSAERLKGVDSTLKIQPAELGDSAVYLCASSNRGEQYFGPGTRLTVT.

To note about this clonotype: With a much larger clone just one base away, this may be a read error. The chain is built from TRBV28 and TRBJ1-5; no clear D gene. Germline V gives CDR1 MDHEN, CDR2 SYDVKM. This CDR3 region has 13 residues. The V gene lost 7 bases and the J gene lost 4 bases, with 11 bases spanning the gap. The CDR3 region is CASNPLGNQPQHF. The CDR3 nucleotides read TGTGCCAGCAACCCTTTGGGGAATCAGCCCCAGCATTTT.

The table lists this clonotype with a few counts. The chain links TRBV6-2 or TRBV6-3 to TRBJ2-7, with D possibly TRBD2 on 5 matching bases. CDR3 size: 11 residues. Germline CDR1 MNHEY, CDR2 SVGEGT. Trimming took off 5 bases at V and 7 bases at J, with 9 bases between the two ends. Here the CDR3 DNA reads TGTGCCAGCAGTCCACTAGTGGAGCAGTACTTC. It yields the protein CASSPLVEQYF.

This clonotype came up many times. The V call is TRBV20-1, the J call TRBJ2-5, with D hard to call. CDR1 is DFQATT, CDR2 SNEGSKA, per germline (reference sequence). The CDR3 consists of 13 residues. Trimming shortened V by 6 bases and J by 2 bases, and 13 bases separated the two germline ends. This CDR3 reads CSATLGLQETQYF. Here the CDR3 DNA reads TGCAGTGCCACTTTAGGGTTACAAGAGACCCAGTACTTC.

This clonotype appeared many times. The V call is TRBV18, the J call TRBJ1-2; D is perhaps TRBD1 (5 bases). Germline CDR1 reads KGHSH; CDR2 reads LQKENI. The CDR3 has 15 residues. V gave up 4 bases and J gave up 0 bases, with 12 bases separating them. The DNA for the CDR3 is TGTGCCAGCTCACAAATACGACAGCCTAACTATGGCTACACCTTC. Encoded protein: CASSQIRQPNYGYTF. Together with reference TRBV18 and TRBJ1-2, the CDR3 gives the full variable domain: NAGVMQNPRHLVRRRGQEARLRCSPMKGHSHVYWYRQLPEEGLKFMVYLQKENIIDESGMPKERFSAEFPKEGPSILRIQQVVRGDSAAYFCASSQIRQPNYGYTFGSGTRLTVV.

The chain links TRBV3-1 to TRBJ2-1, with a weak D call TRBD2 (5 bases). Germline V lookup: CDR1 LGHDT, CDR2 YNNKEL (reference sequence). Trimming took 4 bases from V and 7 from J, leaving 11 bases between them. The CDR3 extends over 13 amino acids. The CDR3 protein is CASSPDSPNEQFF. DNA for the CDR3: TGTGCCAGCAGCCCGGACTCGCCTAATGAGCAGTTCTTC.

CDR3 coding DNA: TGCGCCAGCAGCCACCTTGGCCTAGCGGTACCCTACGAGCAGTACTTC. It encodes CASSHLGLAVPYEQYF. V usage is TRBV4-1 and J usage is TRBJ2-7; 7 positions agree with TRBD2. Losses at the gene ends were 3 bases for V and 2 bases for J; bases not matched to a gene: 10. CDR1 and CDR2 from the germline V gene are MGHRA and YSYEKL. This CDR3 region has 16 residues.

The chain employs TRBV27 and TRBJ2-1; 7 positions agree with TRBD2. V lost 2 bases and J lost 9; bases outside the gene matches: 4. CDR1 MNHEY and CDR2 SMNVEV come from the germline V gene (reference sequence). The CDR3 has 13 amino acids. CDR3 protein: CASSLVSSGEQFF. CDR3 DNA: TGTGCCAGCAGTTTAGTGTCTAGCGGTGAGCAGTTCTTC.

This clonotype was seen repeatedly, ten times or more. The chain carries TRBV27 and TRBJ2-1, with 9 bases lining up with TRBD2. V trimming: 7 bases; J trimming: 5 bases; junction bases outside the gene matches: 12. The germline V gene has CDR1 MNHEY and CDR2 SMNVEV (reference sequence). The CDR3 runs to 16 residues. CDR3 loop: CASMGRGGRPDNEQFF. The CDR3 DNA reads TGTGCCAGCATGGGGCGGGGGGGCCGGCCGGACAATGAGCAGTTCTTC.